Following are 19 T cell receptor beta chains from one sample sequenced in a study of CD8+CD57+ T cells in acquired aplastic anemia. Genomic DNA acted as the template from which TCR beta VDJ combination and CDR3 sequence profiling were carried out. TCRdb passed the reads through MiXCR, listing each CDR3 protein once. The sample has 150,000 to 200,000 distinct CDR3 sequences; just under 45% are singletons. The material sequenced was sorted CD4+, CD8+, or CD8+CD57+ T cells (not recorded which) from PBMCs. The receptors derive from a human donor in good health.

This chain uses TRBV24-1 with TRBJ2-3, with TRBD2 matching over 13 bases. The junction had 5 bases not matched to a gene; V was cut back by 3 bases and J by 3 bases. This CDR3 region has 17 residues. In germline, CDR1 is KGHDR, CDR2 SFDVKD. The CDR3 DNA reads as TGTGCCACCAGTGATCCGGGACTAGCGGGAACAACAGATACGCAGTATTTT. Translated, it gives CATSDPGLAGTTDTQYF.

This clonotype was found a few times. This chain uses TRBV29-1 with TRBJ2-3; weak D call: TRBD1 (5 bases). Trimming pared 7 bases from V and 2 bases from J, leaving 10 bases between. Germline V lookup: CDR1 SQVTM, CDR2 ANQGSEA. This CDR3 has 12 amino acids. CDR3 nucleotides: TGCAGCGCCCTACAGGACACAGATACGCAGTATTTT. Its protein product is CSALQDTDTQYF.

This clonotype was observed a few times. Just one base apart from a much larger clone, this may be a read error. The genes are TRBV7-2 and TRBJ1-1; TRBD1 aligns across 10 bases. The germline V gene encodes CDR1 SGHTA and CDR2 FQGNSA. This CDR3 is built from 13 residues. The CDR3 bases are TGTGCCAGCCGCTTATCCGGGACAGGGGAAACTTTCTTT. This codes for CASRLSGTGETFF.

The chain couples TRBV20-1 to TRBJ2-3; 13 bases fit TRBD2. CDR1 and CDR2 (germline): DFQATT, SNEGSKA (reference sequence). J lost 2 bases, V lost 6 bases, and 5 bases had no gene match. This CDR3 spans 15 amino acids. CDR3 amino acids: CSALGLAGYTDTQYF. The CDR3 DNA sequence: TGCAGTGCACTGGGACTAGCGGGGTACACAGATACGCAGTATTTT.

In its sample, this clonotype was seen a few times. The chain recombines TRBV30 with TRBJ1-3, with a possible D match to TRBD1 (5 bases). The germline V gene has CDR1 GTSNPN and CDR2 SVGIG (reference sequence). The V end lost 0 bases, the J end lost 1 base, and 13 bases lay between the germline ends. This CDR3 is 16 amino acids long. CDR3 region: CAWSVGTLTSGNTIYF. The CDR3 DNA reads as TGTGCCTGGAGTGTAGGGACGCTCACATCTGGAAACACCATATATTTT. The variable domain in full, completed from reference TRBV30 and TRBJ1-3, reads SQTIHQWPATLVQPVGSPLSLECTVEGTSNPNLYWYRQAAGRGLQLLFYSVGIGQISSEVPQNLSASRPQDRQFILSSKKLLLSDSGFYLCAWSVGTLTSGNTIYFGEGSWLTVV.

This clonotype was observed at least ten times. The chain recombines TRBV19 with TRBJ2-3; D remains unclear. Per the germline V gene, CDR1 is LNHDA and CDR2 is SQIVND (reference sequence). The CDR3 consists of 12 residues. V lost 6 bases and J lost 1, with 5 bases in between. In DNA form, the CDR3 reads TGTGCCAGTAGCGGCCGCACAGATACGCAGTATTTT. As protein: CASSGRTDTQYF. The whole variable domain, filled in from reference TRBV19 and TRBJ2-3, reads DGGITQSPKYLFRKEGQNVTLSCEQNLNHDAMYWYRQDPGQGLRLIYYSQIVNDFQKGDIAEGYSVSREKKESFPLTVTSAQKNPTAFYLCASSGRTDTQYFGPGTRLTVL.

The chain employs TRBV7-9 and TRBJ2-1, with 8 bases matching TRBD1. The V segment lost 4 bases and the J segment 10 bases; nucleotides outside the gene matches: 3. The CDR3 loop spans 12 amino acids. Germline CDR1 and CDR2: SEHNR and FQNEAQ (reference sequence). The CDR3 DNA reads TGTGCCAGCAGCTCCACAGGGGGAGAGCAGTTCTTC. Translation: CASSSTGGEQFF. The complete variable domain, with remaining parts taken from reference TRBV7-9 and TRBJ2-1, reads DTGVSQNPRHKITKRGQNVTFRCDPISEHNRLYWYRQTLGQGPEFLTYFQNEAQLEKSRLLSDRFSAERPKGSFSTLEIQRTEQGDSAMYLCASSSTGGEQFFGPGTRLTVL.

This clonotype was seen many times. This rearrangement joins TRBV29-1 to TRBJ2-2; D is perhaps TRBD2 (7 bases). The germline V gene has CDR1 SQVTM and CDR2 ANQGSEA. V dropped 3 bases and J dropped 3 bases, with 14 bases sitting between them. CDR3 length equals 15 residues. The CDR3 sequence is CSVDGGPTDTGELFF. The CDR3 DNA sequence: TGCAGCGTTGACGGGGGGCCGACGGACACCGGGGAGCTGTTTTTT.

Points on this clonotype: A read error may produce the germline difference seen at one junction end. CDR3 bases: TGTGCCATCAGTGAGTCGGGACAGGGGAGAGACTCACCCCCCCACTTT. The encoded protein is CAISESGQGRDSPPHF. J is TRBJ1-6 and V is TRBV10-3; 10 nucleotides align to TRBD1. The V gene's germline CDR1 is ENHRY and CDR2 SYGVKD. The CDR3 is 16 amino acids.

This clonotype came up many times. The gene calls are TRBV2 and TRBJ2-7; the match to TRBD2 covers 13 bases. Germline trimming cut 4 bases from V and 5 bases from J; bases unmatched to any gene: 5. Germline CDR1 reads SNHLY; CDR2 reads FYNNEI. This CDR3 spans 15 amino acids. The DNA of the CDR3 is TGTGCCAGCAGTGGAGTGGGACTAGCGGGAAACGAGCAGTACTTC. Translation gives CASSGVGLAGNEQYF.

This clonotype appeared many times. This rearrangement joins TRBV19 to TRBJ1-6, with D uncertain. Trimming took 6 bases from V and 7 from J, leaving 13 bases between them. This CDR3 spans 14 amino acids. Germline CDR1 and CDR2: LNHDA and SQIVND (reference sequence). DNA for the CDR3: TGTGCCAGTAGATTCTCAGCAACCAATTCACCCCTCCACTTT. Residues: CASRFSATNSPLHF.

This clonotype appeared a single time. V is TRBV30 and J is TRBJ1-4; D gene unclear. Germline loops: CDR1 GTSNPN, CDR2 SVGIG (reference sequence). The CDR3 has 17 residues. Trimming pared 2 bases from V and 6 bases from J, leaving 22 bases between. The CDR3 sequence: CAWSPTGSRPYDEKLFF. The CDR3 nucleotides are TGTGCCTGGAGTCCGACGGGAAGCCGCCCGTATGATGAAAAACTGTTTTTT.

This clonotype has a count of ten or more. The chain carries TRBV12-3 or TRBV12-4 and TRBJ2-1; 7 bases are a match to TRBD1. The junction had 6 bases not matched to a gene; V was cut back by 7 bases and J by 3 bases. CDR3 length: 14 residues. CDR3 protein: CASIRQGIYNEQFF. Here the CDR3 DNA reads TGTGCCAGCATAAGACAGGGAATCTACAATGAGCAGTTCTTC.

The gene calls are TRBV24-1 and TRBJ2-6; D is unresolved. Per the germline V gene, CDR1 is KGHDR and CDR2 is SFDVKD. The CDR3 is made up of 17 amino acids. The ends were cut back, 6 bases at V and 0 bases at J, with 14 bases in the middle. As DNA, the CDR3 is TGTGCCACCAGTTCCACCGGGCTGTGCTCTGGGGCCAACGTCCTGACTTTC. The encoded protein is CATSSTGLCSGANVLTF.

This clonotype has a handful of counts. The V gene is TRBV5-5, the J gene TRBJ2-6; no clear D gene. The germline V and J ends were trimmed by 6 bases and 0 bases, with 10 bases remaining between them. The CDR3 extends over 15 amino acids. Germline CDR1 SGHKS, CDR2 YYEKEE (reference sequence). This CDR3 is CASTGISSGANVLTF. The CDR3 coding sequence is TGTGCCAGCACTGGGATCAGCTCTGGGGCCAACGTCCTGACTTTC. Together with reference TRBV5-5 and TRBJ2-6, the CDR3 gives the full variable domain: DAGVTQSPTHLIKTRGQQVTLRCSPISGHKSVSWYQQVLGQGPQFIFQYYEKEERGRGNFPDRFSARQFPNYSSELNVNALLLGDSALYLCASTGISSGANVLTFGAGSRLTVL.

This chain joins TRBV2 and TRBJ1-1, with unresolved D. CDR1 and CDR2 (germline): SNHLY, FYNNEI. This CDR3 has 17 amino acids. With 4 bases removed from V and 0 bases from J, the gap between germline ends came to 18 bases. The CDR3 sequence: CASSARGQRAVNTEAFF. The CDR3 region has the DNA TGTGCCAGCAGTGCTAGAGGCCAGCGAGCAGTGAACACTGAAGCTTTCTTT. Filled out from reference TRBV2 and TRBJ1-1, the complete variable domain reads EPEVTQTPSHQVTQMGQEVILRCVPISNHLYFYWYRQILGQKVEFLVSFYNNEISEKSEIFDDQFSVERPDGSNFTLKIRSTKLEDSAMYFCASSARGQRAVNTEAFFGQGTRLTVV.

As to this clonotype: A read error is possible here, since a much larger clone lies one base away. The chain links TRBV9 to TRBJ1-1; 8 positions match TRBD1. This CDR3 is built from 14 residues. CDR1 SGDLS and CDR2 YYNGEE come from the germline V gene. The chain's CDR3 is CASSPRTGNTDAFF. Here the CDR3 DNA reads TGTGCCAGCAGCCCCCGGACAGGGAACACTGACGCTTTCTTT. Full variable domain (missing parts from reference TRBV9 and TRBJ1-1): DSGVTQTPKHLITATGQRVTLRCSPRSGDLSVYWYQQSLDQGLQFLIQYYNGEERAKGNILERFSAQQFPDLHSELNLSSLELGDSALYFCASSPRTGNTDAFFGQGTRLTVV.

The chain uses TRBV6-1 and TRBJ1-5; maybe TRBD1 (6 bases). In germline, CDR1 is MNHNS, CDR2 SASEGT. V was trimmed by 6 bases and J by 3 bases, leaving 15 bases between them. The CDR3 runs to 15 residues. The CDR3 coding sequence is TGTGCCAGCAGGACAGCGGGGGCAGACAATCAGCCCCAGCATTTT. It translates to CASRTAGADNQPQHF.

CDR3 in amino acids: CASSQEGMNTEAFF. The CDR3 DNA reads as TGTGCCAGCAGCCAAGAGGGTATGAACACTGAAGCTTTCTTT. The J gene is TRBJ1-1, the V gene TRBV3-1; D call uncertain. The V gene lost 0 bases and the J gene lost 0 bases, with 5 bases spanning the gap. The CDR3 runs 14 residues. Germline CDR1 LGHDT, CDR2 YNNKEL (reference sequence).